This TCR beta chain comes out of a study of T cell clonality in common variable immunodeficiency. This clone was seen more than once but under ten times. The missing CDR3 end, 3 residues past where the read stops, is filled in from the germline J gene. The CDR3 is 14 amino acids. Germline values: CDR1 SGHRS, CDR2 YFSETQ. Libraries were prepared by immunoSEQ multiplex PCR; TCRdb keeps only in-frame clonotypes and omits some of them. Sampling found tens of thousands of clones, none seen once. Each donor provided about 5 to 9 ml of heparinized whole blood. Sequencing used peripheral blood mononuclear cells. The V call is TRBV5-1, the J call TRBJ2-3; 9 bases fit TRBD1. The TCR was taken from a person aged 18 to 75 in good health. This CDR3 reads CASSRDRAQETQYF. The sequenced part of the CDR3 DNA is TGCGCCAGCAGCAGGGACAGGGCCCAAGAGACG.